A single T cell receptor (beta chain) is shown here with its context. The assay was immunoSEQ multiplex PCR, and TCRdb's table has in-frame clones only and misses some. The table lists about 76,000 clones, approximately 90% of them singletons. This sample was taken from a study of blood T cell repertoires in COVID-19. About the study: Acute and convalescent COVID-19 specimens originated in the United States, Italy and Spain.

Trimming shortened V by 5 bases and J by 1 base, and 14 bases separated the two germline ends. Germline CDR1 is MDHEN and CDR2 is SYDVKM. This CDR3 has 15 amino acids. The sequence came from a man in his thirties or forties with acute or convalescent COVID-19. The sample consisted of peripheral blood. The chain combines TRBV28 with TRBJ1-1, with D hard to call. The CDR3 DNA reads TGTGCCAGCAGTCCCTCCTTGGCACAGAACACTGAAGCTTTCTTT. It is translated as CASSPSLAQNTEAFF.